This TCR beta chain was recorded in a study of blood T cell repertoires in COVID-19. Across the study: Samples representing acute and convalescent COVID-19 were sourced from the United States, Italy and Spain. Sources were T cells, B-cell-depleted T cells, or PBMCs; the material itself was cDNA or gDNA.

As originally analysed: Reference gene primer amplification yielded estimated nucleated cell counts. This table comes from immunoSEQ multiplex PCR, and its TCRdb copy is limited to in-frame clones, with some not included. V and J calls and clone size follow that table, whereas D and trimming were derived from the DNA. The sample has about 34,000 clones; roughly 74% are singletons. Trimming at V came to 5 bases and at J to 3 bases, leaving 5 bases not matched to a gene. The CDR3 extends over 15 amino acids. Germline V gene data show CDR1 as LGHDT and CDR2 as YNNKEL (reference sequence). The sequence was collected from a man aged 80 or over with active or convalescent COVID-19. This rearrangement joins TRBV3-1 (or the pseudogene TRBV3-2) to TRBJ2-3; 10 nucleotides match TRBD2. Sequenced: peripheral blood. The chain's CDR3 is CASSLRTSGTDTQYF. CDR3 nucleotide sequence: TGTGCCAGCAGCTTACGGACTAGCGGAACAGATACGCAGTATTTT.